The next 19 T cell receptor beta chains were all read from a single sample in a study of blood T cell repertoires in COVID-19. Profiled with immunoSEQ multiplex PCR; TCRdb holds only in-frame clones, not every one. Among some 300,000 clones listed, approximately 86% were seen once. The specimen was PBMCs or T cells enriched from blood (not recorded which). All receptors come from a woman in her twenties or thirties who had recovered from COVID-19.

The CDR3 region is CASSLDHSYEQYF. The CDR3 coding sequence is TGTGCCAGCAGCTTGGATCACTCCTACGAGCAGTACTTC. The chain employs TRBV5-4 and TRBJ2-7; unclear D gene. Germline V gives CDR1 SGHNT, CDR2 YYREEE (reference sequence). The CDR3 sequence is 13 residues long. V lost 0 bases, J lost 0 bases, and 4 bases lay in between. Based on the CDR3 plus reference TRBV5-4 and TRBJ2-7, the full variable domain is ETGVTQSPTHLIKTRGQQVTLRCSSQSGHNTVSWYQQALGQGPQFIFQYYREEENGRGNFPPRFSGLQFPNYSSELNVNALELDDSALYLCASSLDHSYEQYFGPGTRLTVT.

The rearrangement links TRBV19 to TRBJ1-5; tentative D call: TRBD1 (5 bases). Deletions cut 3 bases from V and 9 bases from J, with 18 bases between. The germline gives CDR1 LNHDA, CDR2 SQIVND (reference sequence). CDR3 length equals 15 residues. CDR3 protein: CASSISLRVTRPQHF. Here the CDR3 DNA reads TGTGCCAGTAGTATTTCCCTCAGGGTTACTCGGCCCCAGCATTTT.

The genes are TRBV4-1 and TRBJ2-1; maybe TRBD1 (6 bases). The CDR3 runs 19 residues. The germline V and J ends were trimmed by 1 base and 3 bases, with 22 bases remaining between them. Germline values: CDR1 MGHRA, CDR2 YSYEKL. The CDR3 DNA reads TGCGCCAGCAGCCAAGTTCTCCTTACAGGGATTCGGCTCTACAATGAGCAGTTCTTC. Protein: CASSQVLLTGIRLYNEQFF.

The chain has TRBV9 and TRBJ2-7, with TRBD1 matching over 9 bases. CDR1 SGDLS and CDR2 YYNGEE come from the germline V gene. This CDR3 comprises 14 residues. V shed 4 bases and J 3 bases; nucleotides not matched to a gene: 5. This chain's CDR3 is CASSKGQGNYEQYF. CDR3 DNA sequence: TGTGCCAGCAGCAAGGGACAGGGCAACTACGAGCAGTACTTC. Using reference TRBV9 and TRBJ2-7 for the parts outside the CDR3, the full variable domain is DSGVTQTPKHLITATGQRVTLRCSPRSGDLSVYWYQQSLDQGLQFLIQYYNGEERAKGNILERFSAQQFPDLHSELNLSSLELGDSALYFCASSKGQGNYEQYFGPGTRLTVT.

J is TRBJ1-5 and V is TRBV19; 9 bases match TRBD1. V gave up 1 base and J gave up 4 bases; unmatched junction bases: 11. This CDR3 region has 18 residues. From germline, CDR1 is LNHDA and CDR2 SQIVND (reference sequence). The CDR3 sequence is CASSIGQGVAHRNQPQHF. The CDR3 DNA reads as TGTGCCAGTAGTATAGGACAGGGGGTCGCCCACAGAAATCAGCCCCAGCATTTT.

This clone occurred once. The chain carries TRBV5-4 and TRBJ2-7; D possibly corresponds to TRBD2 (6 bases). V was trimmed by 5 bases and J by 1 base, leaving 19 bases between them. The CDR3 has 16 amino acids. CDR1 and CDR2 from the germline V gene are SGHNT and YYREEE (reference sequence). The CDR3 protein is CASSSPKASESYEQYF. DNA of the CDR3: TGTGCCAGCAGTTCCCCCAAGGCTAGCGAATCCTACGAGCAGTACTTC. The full variable domain, completed using reference TRBV5-4 and TRBJ2-7, is ETGVTQSPTHLIKTRGQQVTLRCSSQSGHNTVSWYQQALGQGPQFIFQYYREEENGRGNFPPRFSGLQFPNYSSELNVNALELDDSALYLCASSSPKASESYEQYFGPGTRLTVT.

This chain links TRBV3-1 (or the pseudogene TRBV3-2) with TRBJ2-7, with TRBD1 matching 8 bases. The CDR3 is 16 amino acids. Germline V gene data show CDR1 as LGHDT and CDR2 as YNNKEL (reference sequence). V was pared by 2 bases and J by 4 bases, with 10 bases of the junction left unmatched. Written as DNA, the CDR3 is TGTGCCAGCAGCCAAACGGCCGGGGACAGGAAATACGAGCAGTACTTC. Translated: CASSQTAGDRKYEQYF.

The chain couples TRBV11-3 to TRBJ1-6; 7 bases align to TRBD1. The junction had 12 bases not matched to a gene; V was cut back by 3 bases and J by 10 bases. This CDR3 region has 16 residues. Per germline, CDR1 SGHNT and CDR2 YENEEA. The CDR3 DNA sequence: TGTGCCAGCAGCTTTGAGGGGGCGACTCCGGGGTCACCCCTCCACTTT. Residues: CASSFEGATPGSPLHF.

V gene TRBV3-1 (or the pseudogene TRBV3-2) combines with J gene TRBJ2-1; TRBD2 aligns across 9 bases. The V gene end was trimmed by 3 bases and the J gene end by 6 bases; junction bases not matched to a gene: 6. The V gene's germline CDR1 is LGHDT and CDR2 YNNKEL (reference sequence). This CDR3 contains 15 residues. The CDR3 DNA sequence: TGTGCCAGCAGCCAGTTACCTAGCGGGGCCAATGAGCAGTTCTTC. This sequence encodes CASSQLPSGANEQFF.

The chain links TRBV21-1 to TRBJ1-2. TRBV21-1 is a pseudogene locus. The length of the CDR3 is 17 residues. The CDR3 loop reads CASSEITAGLANYGYTF. CDR3 nucleotide sequence: TGTGCCAGCAGCGAAATCACAGCGGGGTTAGCTAACTATGGCTACACCTTC.

This rearrangement joins TRBV5-6 to TRBJ2-3; TRBD2 might be the D (6 bases). Trimming cost V 6 bases and J 2 bases, with 19 bases left between them. CDR3 length equals 16 residues. The germline V gene has CDR1 SGHDT and CDR2 YYEEEE. CDR3 in amino acids: CASTPNAGWATDTQYF. DNA of the CDR3: TGTGCCAGCACCCCGAACGCGGGATGGGCCACAGATACGCAGTATTTT.

The J gene is TRBJ2-7, the V gene TRBV7-2, with 11 bases identical to TRBD2. The ends lost 6 bases at V and 3 bases at J; junction bases unmatched: 4. Per the germline V gene, CDR1 is SGHTA and CDR2 is FQGNSA. The CDR3 runs 14 residues. The CDR3 DNA is TGTGCCAGCAGGCTCGGGACTAGCGGCTACGAGCAGTACTTC. This sequence encodes CASRLGTSGYEQYF.

This chain uses TRBV5-1 with TRBJ2-3; no clear D. Germline values: CDR1 SGHRS, CDR2 YFSETQ. With 4 bases removed from V and 1 base from J, the gap between germline ends came to 22 bases. The CDR3 runs to 18 residues. The CDR3 reads CASSPRSVLPARTDTQYF. CDR3 nucleotide sequence: TGCGCCAGCAGCCCACGGTCCGTTTTACCCGCGCGCACAGATACGCAGTATTTT. Supplemented by reference TRBV5-1 and TRBJ2-3, the full variable domain reads KAGVTQTPRYLIKTRGQQVTLSCSPISGHRSVSWYQQTPGQGLQFLFEYFSETQRNKGNFPGRFSGRQFSNSRSEMNVSTLELGDSALYLCASSPRSVLPARTDTQYFGPGTRLTVL.

The V call is TRBV18, the J call TRBJ1-2, with 7 positions matching TRBD1. There are 19 residues in the CDR3. Per germline, CDR1 KGHSH and CDR2 LQKENI. V lost 8 bases and J lost 3; bases outside the gene matches: 24. CDR3 loop: CASPYIRGGRENRYYGYTF. CDR3 bases: TGTGCCAGCCCCTATATACGAGGGGGCAGGGAAAACCGATACTATGGCTACACCTTC.

The chain combines TRBV5-7 with TRBJ2-7, with D possibly being TRBD1 (6 bases). TRBV5-7 is annotated as an ORF whose role is uncertain. V was pared by 6 bases and J by 3 bases, with 22 bases between. This CDR3 has 16 amino acids. CDR3: CASTPAGTTILYEQYF. The CDR3 DNA sequence: TGTGCCAGCACCCCAGCCGGGACAACAATCCTCTACGAGCAGTACTTC.

The chain is built from TRBV7-2 and TRBJ2-7; 8 nucleotides match TRBD1. Germline V gene data show CDR1 as SGHTA and CDR2 as FQGNSA. CDR3 size: 15 residues. Germline trimming cut 5 bases from V and 2 bases from J; bases unmatched to any gene: 8. This CDR3 reads CASSDAGTGAYEQYF. CDR3 DNA sequence: TGTGCCAGCAGCGATGCCGGGACAGGTGCCTACGAGCAGTACTTC.

The chain recombines TRBV3-1 (or the pseudogene TRBV3-2) with TRBJ2-1; D call uncertain. Trimming stripped 4 bases from V and 7 bases from J, with 5 bases between. The CDR3 runs 11 residues. From germline, CDR1 is LGHDT and CDR2 YNNKEL (reference sequence). In DNA, the CDR3 is TGTGCCAGCAGCCCCAGGAATGAGCAGTTCTTC. Its protein is CASSPRNEQFF.

The chain employs TRBV7-9 and TRBJ2-5; a possible D gene is TRBD2 (5 bases). V gave up 5 bases and J gave up 5 bases, with 21 bases separating them. The CDR3 is made up of 16 amino acids. Germline V gives CDR1 SEHNR, CDR2 FQNEAQ (reference sequence). The CDR3 reads CASSLRRERGFETQYF. The CDR3 DNA is TGTGCCAGCAGCCTAAGAAGGGAGCGTGGATTCGAGACCCAGTACTTC. Complete variable domain (other parts from reference TRBV7-9 and TRBJ2-5): DTGVSQNPRHKITKRGQNVTFRCDPISEHNRLYWYRQTLGQGPEFLTYFQNEAQLEKSRLLSDRFSAERPKGSFSTLEIQRTEQGDSAMYLCASSLRRERGFETQYFGPGTRLLVL.

This clone occurred once. The chain uses TRBV9 and TRBJ1-1; the D gene is possibly TRBD1 (5 bases). The germline gives CDR1 SGDLS, CDR2 YYNGEE. This CDR3 is 15 amino acids long. V lost 0 bases, J lost 0 bases, and 9 bases lay in between. Written as DNA, the CDR3 is TGTGCCAGCAGCGTAGGACAGTACTTGAACACTGAAGCTTTCTTT. It yields the protein CASSVGQYLNTEAFF.